Below, 14 T cell receptor beta chains from the same sample are listed, as sequenced in a study of T cells expressing NK-cell markers. TCRdb reprocessed the 5' RACE reads; each CDR3 protein has one entry and no DNA is given. This sample's table reports about 300,000 distinct CDR3 sequences. Sequenced: blood T cells: a sorted CD56 or NKG2C T cell subset, CD4+ or CD8+ T cells, or bulk PBMC T cells (not recorded which). The receptors were sampled from a woman aged 18-70 years in good health.

The J gene is TRBJ2-5, the V gene TRBV7-3. The germline V gene encodes CDR1 SGHTA and CDR2 FQGTGA. The CDR3 runs 14 residues. CDR3 loop: CASSLSSTQETQYF.

This chain joins TRBV4-3 and TRBJ2-3. This CDR3 spans 13 amino acids. The germline V gene has CDR1 LGHNA and CDR2 YSLEER. The CDR3 is CASSQVGSNTQYF.

The gene calls are TRBV28 and TRBJ2-1; TCRdb's D call of TRBD2 is untestable without DNA. The CDR3 covers 16 residues. Germline V gene data show CDR1 as MDHEN and CDR2 as SYDVKM. This chain's CDR3 is CASSPWTSGSANEQFF.

The rearrangement joins TRBV5-4 to TRBJ2-3; TCRdb indicates TRBD2, and absent DNA this call remains unverified. This CDR3 has 16 residues. Looked up from germline, CDR1 is SGHNT and CDR2 is YYREEE (reference sequence). The CDR3 sequence: CASSLGSGGRADTQYF. The variable domain in full, completed from reference TRBV5-4 and TRBJ2-3, reads ETGVTQSPTHLIKTRGQQVTLRCSSQSGHNTVSWYQQALGQGPQFIFQYYREEENGRGNFPPRFSGLQFPNYSSELNVNALELDDSALYLCASSLGSGGRADTQYFGPGTRLTVL.

V and J are TRBV7-3 and TRBJ1-1. The CDR3 spans 14 residues. In germline, CDR1 is SGHTA, CDR2 FQGTGA. This CDR3 reads CASSFGGGDTEAFF.

The V and J genes are TRBV20-1 and TRBJ2-2. This CDR3 has 15 residues. From germline, CDR1 is DFQATT and CDR2 SNEGSKA (reference sequence). CDR3 sequence: CSASPFSVDTGELFF.

The CDR3 protein is CASSPDQRQTQYF. This chain connects TRBV11-1 to TRBJ2-5. Germline V gene sequence: CDR1 SGHAT, CDR2 FQDESV (reference sequence). This CDR3 is built from 13 residues.

V and J are TRBV6-5 and TRBJ1-1. The CDR3 is 13 residues long. CDR1 is MNHEY, CDR2 SVGAGI, per germline. The CDR3 loop is CASSLYGPREAFF.

The J gene is TRBJ2-5, the V gene TRBV29-1; TCRdb lists TRBD1, though no DNA is available to test this call. The CDR3 covers 14 residues. Per germline, CDR1 SQVTM and CDR2 ANQGSEA. The CDR3 sequence: CSVERDRARGTQYF. Using reference TRBV29-1 and TRBJ2-5 for the parts outside the CDR3, the full variable domain is SAVISQKPSRDICQRGTSLTIQCQVDSQVTMMFWYRQQPGQSLTLIATANQGSEATYESGFVIDKFPISRPNLTFSTLTVSNMSPEDSSIYLCSVERDRARGTQYFGPGTRLLVL.

The V gene is TRBV20-1, the J gene TRBJ2-3; the D gene TCRdb calls, TRBD2, cannot be checked with no DNA. Germline V gene data show CDR1 as DFQATT and CDR2 as SNEGSKA (reference sequence). This CDR3 spans 14 amino acids. The CDR3 spells CSASSGALTDTQYF.

V gene TRBV4-2 combines with J gene TRBJ2-5; as DNA is missing, the TRBD1 call by TCRdb cannot be tested. This CDR3 contains 13 residues. Germline assignment: CDR1 LGHNA and CDR2 YNFKEQ. The CDR3: CASGQPPGETQYF.

The chain joins TRBV6-5 to TRBJ2-5; lacking DNA, the TRBD2 call made by TCRdb goes unchecked. The CDR3 spans 14 residues. Germline lookup yields CDR1 MNHEY and CDR2 SVGAGI. This chain's CDR3 is CASSYRVAGETQYF.

The chain combines TRBV20-1 with TRBJ2-7; lacking DNA, the TRBD1 call made by TCRdb goes unchecked. CDR1 is DFQATT and CDR2 is SNEGSKA in the germline V gene (reference sequence). This CDR3 has 13 residues. This CDR3 reads CSAPPGQGAEQYF.

The chain uses TRBV20-1 and TRBJ2-3; no DNA is available, so the TRBD1 call from TCRdb remains unchecked. Germline CDR1 and CDR2: DFQATT and SNEGSKA (reference sequence). The CDR3 extends over 14 amino acids. This CDR3 is CSAGQHRGTDTQYF.